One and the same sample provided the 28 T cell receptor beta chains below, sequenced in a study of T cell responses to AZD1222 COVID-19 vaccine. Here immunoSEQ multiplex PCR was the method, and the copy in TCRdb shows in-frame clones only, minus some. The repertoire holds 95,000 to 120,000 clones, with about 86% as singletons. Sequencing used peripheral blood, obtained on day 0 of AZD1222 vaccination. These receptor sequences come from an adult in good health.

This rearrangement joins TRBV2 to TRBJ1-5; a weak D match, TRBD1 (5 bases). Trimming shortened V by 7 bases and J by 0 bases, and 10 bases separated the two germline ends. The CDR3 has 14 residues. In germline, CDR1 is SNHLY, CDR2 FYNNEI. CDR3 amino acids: CASTQGASNQPQHF. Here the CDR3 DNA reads TGTGCCAGCACCCAAGGGGCTAGCAATCAGCCCCAGCATTTT. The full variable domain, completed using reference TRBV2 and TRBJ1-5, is EPEVTQTPSHQVTQMGQEVILRCVPISNHLYFYWYRQILGQKVEFLVSFYNNEISEKSEIFDDQFSVERPDGSNFTLKIRSTKLEDSAMYFCASTQGASNQPQHFGDGTRLSIL.

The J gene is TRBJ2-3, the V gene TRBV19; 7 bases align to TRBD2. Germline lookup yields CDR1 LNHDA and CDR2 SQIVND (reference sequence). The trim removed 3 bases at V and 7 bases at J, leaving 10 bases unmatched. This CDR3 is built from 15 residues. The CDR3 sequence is CASSIWEGRRNTQYF. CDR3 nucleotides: TGTGCCAGTAGTATCTGGGAGGGCCGGAGGAATACGCAGTATTTT. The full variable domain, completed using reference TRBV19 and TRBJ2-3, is DGGITQSPKYLFRKEGQNVTLSCEQNLNHDAMYWYRQDPGQGLRLIYYSQIVNDFQKGDIAEGYSVSREKKESFPLTVTSAQKNPTAFYLCASSIWEGRRNTQYFGPGTRLTVL.

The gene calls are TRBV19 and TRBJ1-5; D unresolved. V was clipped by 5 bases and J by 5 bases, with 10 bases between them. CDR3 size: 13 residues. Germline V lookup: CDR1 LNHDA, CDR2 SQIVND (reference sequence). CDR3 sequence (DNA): TGTGCCAGTAGTGAGGGCAAAGATCAGCCCCAGCATTTT. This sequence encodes CASSEGKDQPQHF.

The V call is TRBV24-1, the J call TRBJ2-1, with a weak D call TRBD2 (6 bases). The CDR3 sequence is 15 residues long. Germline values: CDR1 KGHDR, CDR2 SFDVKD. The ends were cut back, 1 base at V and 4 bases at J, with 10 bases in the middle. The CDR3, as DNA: TGTGCCACCAGTGATTTTACCGGGGGATACAATGAGCAGTTCTTC. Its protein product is CATSDFTGGYNEQFF.

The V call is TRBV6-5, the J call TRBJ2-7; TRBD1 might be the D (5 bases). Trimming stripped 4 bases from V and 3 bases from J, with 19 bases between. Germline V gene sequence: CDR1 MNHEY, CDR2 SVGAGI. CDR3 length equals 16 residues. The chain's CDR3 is CASSFRMTERSYEQYF. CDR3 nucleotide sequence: TGTGCCAGCAGTTTCCGAATGACAGAGAGAAGCTACGAGCAGTACTTC.

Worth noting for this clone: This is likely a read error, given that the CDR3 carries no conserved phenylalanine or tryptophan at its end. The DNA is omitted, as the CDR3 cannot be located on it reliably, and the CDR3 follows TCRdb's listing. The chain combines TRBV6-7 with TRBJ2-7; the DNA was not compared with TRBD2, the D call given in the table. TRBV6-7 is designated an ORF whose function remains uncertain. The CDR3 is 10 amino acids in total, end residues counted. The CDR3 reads CASSLAGLII.

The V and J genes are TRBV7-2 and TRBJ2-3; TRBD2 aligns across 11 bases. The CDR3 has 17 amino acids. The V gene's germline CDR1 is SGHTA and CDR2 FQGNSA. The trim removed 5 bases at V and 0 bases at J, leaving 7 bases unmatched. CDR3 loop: CASSTTLAGASTDTQYF. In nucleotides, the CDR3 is TGTGCCAGCAGCACTACACTAGCGGGGGCTAGCACAGATACGCAGTATTTT.

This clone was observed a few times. The CDR3 spells CAWIPPRGTVNTEAFF. The CDR3 coding sequence is TGTGCCTGGATACCCCCGAGGGGGACAGTAAACACTGAAGCTTTCTTT. The gene calls are TRBV30 and TRBJ1-1, with TRBD1 matching over 7 bases. V dropped 4 bases and J dropped 2; count of bases not matched to a gene: 13. From germline, CDR1 is GTSNPN and CDR2 SVGIG (reference sequence). The CDR3 extends over 16 amino acids.

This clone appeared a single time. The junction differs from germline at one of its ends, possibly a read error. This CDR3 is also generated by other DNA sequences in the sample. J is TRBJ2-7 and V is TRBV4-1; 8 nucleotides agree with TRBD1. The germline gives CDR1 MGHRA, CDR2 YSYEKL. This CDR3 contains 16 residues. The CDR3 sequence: CASSHPGTGSSYEQYF. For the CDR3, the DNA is TGCGCCAGCAGCCACCCCGGGACAGGTAGCTCCTATGAGCAGTACTTC.

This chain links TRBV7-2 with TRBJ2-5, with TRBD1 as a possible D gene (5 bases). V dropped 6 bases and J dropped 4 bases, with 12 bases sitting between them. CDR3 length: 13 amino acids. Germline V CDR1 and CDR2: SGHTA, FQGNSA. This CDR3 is CASRGQAGETQYF. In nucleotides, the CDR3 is TGTGCCAGCAGGGGGCAGGCCGGAGAGACCCAGTACTTC.

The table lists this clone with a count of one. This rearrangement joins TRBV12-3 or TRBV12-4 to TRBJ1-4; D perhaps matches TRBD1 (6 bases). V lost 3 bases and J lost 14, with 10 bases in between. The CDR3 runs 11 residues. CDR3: CASSLSGVLFF. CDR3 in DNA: TGTGCCAGCAGTTTGTCAGGGGTGCTGTTTTTT.

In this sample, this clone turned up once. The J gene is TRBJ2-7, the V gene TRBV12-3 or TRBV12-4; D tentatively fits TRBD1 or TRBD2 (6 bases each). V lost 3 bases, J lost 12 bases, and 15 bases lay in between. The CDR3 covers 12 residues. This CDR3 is CASSLGGPPRYF. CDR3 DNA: TGTGCCAGCAGTTTGGGGGGCCCTCCTCGGTACTTC.

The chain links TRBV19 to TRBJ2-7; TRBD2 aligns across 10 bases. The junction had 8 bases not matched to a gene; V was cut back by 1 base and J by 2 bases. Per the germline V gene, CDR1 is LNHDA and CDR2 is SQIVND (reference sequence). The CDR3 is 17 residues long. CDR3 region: CASSIGELAGPTYEQYF. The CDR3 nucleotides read TGTGCCAGTAGTATAGGAGAACTAGCGGGGCCAACCTACGAGCAGTACTTC.

CDR3 sequence reads: CATSRDISVQETQYF. In DNA, the CDR3 is TGTGCCACCAGCAGAGATATTAGCGTCCAAGAGACCCAGTACTTC. The chain joins TRBV15 to TRBJ2-5; a possible D gene is TRBD2 (5 bases). V dropped 0 bases and J dropped 1 base, with 9 bases sitting between them. Germline loops: CDR1 LNHNV, CDR2 YYDKDF (reference sequence). CDR3 length: 15 residues.

CDR3 residues: CASTLLVGGTGNTIYF. The CDR3 DNA reads as TGTGCCAGCACCCTCCTGGTTGGAGGGACTGGAAACACCATATATTTT. V is TRBV7-2 and J is TRBJ1-3; D is unclear. The CDR3 has 16 amino acids. V dropped 7 bases and J dropped 2 bases, with 18 bases sitting between them. Germline V gene data show CDR1 as SGHTA and CDR2 as FQGNSA. Combining the CDR3 with reference TRBV7-2 and TRBJ1-3 gives the whole variable domain GAGVSQSPSNKVTEKGKDVELRCDPISGHTALYWYRQSLGQGLEFLIYFQGNSAPDKSGLPSDRFSAERTGGSVSTLTIQRTQQEDSAVYLCASTLLVGGTGNTIYFGEGSWLTVV.

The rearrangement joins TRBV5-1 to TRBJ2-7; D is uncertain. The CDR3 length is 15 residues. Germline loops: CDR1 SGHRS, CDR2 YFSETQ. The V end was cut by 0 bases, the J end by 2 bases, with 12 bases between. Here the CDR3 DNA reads TGCGCCAGCAGCTTGGTTTCGACACTTACCTACGAGCAGTACTTC. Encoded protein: CASSLVSTLTYEQYF.

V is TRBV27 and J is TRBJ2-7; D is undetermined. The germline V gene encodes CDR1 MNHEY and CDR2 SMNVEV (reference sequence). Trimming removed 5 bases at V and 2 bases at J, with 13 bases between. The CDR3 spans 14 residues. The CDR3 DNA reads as TGTGCCAGCAGTCCACCGGGCGCAGCCTACGAGCAGTACTTC. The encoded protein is CASSPPGAAYEQYF.

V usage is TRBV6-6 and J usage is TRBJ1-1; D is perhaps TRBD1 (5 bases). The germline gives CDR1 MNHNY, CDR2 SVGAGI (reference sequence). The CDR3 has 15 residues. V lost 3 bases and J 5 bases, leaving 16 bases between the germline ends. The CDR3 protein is CASSYPVGGSTEAFF. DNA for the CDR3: TGTGCCAGCAGTTATCCGGTGGGGGGGAGTACTGAAGCTTTCTTT.

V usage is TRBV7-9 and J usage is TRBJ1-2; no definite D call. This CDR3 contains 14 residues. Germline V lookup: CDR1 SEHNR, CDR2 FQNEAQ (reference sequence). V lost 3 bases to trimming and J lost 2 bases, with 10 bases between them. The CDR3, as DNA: TGTGCCAGCAGCTTCGAGGTCGCCAACTATGGCTACACCTTC. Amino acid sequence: CASSFEVANYGYTF. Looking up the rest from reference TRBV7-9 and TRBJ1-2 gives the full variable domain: DTGVSQNPRHKITKRGQNVTFRCDPISEHNRLYWYRQTLGQGPEFLTYFQNEAQLEKSRLLSDRFSAERPKGSFSTLEIQRTEQGDSAMYLCASSFEVANYGYTFGSGTRLTVV.

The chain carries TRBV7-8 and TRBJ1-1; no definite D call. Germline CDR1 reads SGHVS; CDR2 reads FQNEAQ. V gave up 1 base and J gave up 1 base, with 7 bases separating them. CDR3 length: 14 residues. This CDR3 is CASSLGRQNTEAFF. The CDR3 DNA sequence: TGTGCCAGCAGCTTAGGACGGCAGAACACTGAAGCTTTCTTT.

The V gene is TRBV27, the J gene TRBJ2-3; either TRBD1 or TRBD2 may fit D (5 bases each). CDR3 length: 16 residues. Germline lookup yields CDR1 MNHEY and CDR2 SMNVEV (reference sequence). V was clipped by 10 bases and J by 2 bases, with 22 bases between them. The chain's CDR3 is CATTPGPSWDTDTQYF. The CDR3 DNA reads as TGTGCCACAACTCCGGGACCTAGTTGGGACACAGATACGCAGTATTTT.

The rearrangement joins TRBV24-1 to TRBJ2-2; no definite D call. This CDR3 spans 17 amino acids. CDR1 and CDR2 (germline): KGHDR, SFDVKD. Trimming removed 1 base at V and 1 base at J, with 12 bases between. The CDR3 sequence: CATSDLNKGRNTGELFF. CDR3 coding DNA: TGTGCCACCAGTGATTTAAACAAGGGAAGGAACACCGGGGAGCTGTTTTTT.

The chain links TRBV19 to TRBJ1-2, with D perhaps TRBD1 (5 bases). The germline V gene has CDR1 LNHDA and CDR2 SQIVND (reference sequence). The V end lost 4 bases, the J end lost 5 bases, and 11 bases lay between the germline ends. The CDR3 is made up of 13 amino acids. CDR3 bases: TGTGCCAGTAGTACGACGGACAATTATGGCTACACCTTC. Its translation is CASSTTDNYGYTF.

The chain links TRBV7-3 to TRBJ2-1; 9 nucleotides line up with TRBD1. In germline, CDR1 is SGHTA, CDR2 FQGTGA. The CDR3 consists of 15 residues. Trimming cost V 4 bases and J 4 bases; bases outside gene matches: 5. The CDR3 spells CASSSGTGLYNEQFF. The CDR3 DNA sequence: TGTGCCAGCAGCTCCGGGACAGGGTTATACAATGAGCAGTTCTTC.

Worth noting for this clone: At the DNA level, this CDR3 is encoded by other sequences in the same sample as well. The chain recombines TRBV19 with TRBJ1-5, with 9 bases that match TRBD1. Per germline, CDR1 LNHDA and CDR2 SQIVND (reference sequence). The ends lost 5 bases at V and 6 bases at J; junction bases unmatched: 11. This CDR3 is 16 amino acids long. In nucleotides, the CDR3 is TGTGCCAGTAGTCTAAACCGGGACAGGGCAGGTCAGCCCCAGCATTTT. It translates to CASSLNRDRAGQPQHF.

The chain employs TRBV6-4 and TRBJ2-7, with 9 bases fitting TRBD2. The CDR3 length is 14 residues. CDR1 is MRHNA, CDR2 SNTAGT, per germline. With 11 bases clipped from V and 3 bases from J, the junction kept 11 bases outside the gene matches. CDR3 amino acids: CASKAGGPNYEQYF. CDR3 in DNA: TGTGCCTCAAAAGCGGGGGGACCTAACTACGAGCAGTACTTC.

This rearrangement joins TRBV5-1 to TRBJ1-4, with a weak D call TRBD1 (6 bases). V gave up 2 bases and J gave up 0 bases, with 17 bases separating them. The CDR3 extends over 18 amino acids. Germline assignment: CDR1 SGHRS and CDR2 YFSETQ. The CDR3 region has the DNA TGCGCCAGCAGCTTTCGACCTCCGGGACAAGCAACTAATGAAAAACTGTTTTTT. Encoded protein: CASSFRPPGQATNEKLFF.

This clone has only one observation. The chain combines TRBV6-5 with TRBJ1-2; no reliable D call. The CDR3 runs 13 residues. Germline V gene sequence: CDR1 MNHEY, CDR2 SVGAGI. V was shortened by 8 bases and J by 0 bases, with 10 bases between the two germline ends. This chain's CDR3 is CASAPDSNYGYTF. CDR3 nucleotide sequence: TGTGCCAGCGCTCCGGACTCTAACTATGGCTACACCTTC.